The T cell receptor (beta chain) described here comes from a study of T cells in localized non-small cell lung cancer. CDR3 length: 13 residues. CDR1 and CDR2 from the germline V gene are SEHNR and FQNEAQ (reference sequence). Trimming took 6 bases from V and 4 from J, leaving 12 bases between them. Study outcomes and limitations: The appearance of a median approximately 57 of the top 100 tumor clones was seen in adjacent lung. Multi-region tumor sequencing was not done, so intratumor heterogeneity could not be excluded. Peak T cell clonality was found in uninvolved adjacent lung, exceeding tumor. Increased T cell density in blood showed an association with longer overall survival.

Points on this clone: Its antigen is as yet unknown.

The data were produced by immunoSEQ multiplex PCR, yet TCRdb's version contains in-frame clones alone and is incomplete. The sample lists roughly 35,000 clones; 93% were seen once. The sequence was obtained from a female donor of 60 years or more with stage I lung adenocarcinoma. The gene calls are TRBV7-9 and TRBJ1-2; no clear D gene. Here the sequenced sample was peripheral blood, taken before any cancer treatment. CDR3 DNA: TGTGCCAGCAGTTTGGACCAAGGCTATGGCTACACCTTC. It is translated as CASSLDQGYGYTF.